Shown below are 4 T cell receptor beta chains from a single sample sequenced in a study of beta chain features in type 1 diabetes. Whole-study results and caveats: In all four CD4+ subsets, TCRB CDR3 length was significantly, moderately reduced in type 1 diabetes.

No antigen is known for these receptors. Expressed TCRB transcripts got sequenced, as all isolated RNA was reverse transcribed. Data came from immunoSEQ multiplex PCR; TCRdb stores just in-frame clones and leaves some out. Of 280,000 or so clones listed, 15% are singletons. Sequencing used naive CD4+ T cells from blood. The source is a man aged 18 to 29 with type 1 diabetes.

This clone came up a few times. The V gene is TRBV11-2, the J gene TRBJ2-1; 9 nucleotides match TRBD2. This CDR3 has 15 amino acids. The V and J ends lost 6 bases and 7 bases, in that order; junction bases with no gene match: 10. The germline V gene encodes CDR1 SGHAT and CDR2 FQNNGV. The CDR3 protein is CASRPWGGRANEQFF. The DNA for the CDR3 is TGTGCCAGCAGGCCTTGGGGCGGGAGGGCTAATGAGCAGTTCTTC.

This clone was detected only a few times. V gene TRBV12-5 combines with J gene TRBJ2-1; 10 bases map to TRBD2. Germline CDR1 is LGHNT and CDR2 is FRNRAP. The CDR3 is 16 amino acids. J gave up 3 bases and V 5 bases, and 7 bases lay outside the gene matches. CDR3 bases: TGTGCTAGTGGTCTAACCGGGACTAGCGTCTACAATGAGCAGTTCTTC. This encodes CASGLTGTSVYNEQFF.

The V call is TRBV14, the J call TRBJ2-1; 8 bases fit TRBD2. V was clipped by 1 base and J by 9 bases; unmatched bases: 2. The CDR3 length is 13 residues. The germline V gene encodes CDR1 SGHDN and CDR2 FVKESK. Written as DNA, the CDR3 is TGTGCCAGCAGCCAAGGGACTAGCAGTGAGCAGTTCTTC. Amino acid sequence: CASSQGTSSEQFF.

This clone was observed a few times. V gene TRBV21-1 combines with J gene TRBJ2-5; TRBD1, as called in the table, went unchecked against the DNA. TRBV21-1 is marked as a pseudogene. The CDR3 is 15 residues long. CDR3 amino acids: CASSNDRLSQETQYF. CDR3 nucleotides: TGTGCCAGCAGCAATGACAGGTTAAGCCAAGAGACCCAGTACTTC.